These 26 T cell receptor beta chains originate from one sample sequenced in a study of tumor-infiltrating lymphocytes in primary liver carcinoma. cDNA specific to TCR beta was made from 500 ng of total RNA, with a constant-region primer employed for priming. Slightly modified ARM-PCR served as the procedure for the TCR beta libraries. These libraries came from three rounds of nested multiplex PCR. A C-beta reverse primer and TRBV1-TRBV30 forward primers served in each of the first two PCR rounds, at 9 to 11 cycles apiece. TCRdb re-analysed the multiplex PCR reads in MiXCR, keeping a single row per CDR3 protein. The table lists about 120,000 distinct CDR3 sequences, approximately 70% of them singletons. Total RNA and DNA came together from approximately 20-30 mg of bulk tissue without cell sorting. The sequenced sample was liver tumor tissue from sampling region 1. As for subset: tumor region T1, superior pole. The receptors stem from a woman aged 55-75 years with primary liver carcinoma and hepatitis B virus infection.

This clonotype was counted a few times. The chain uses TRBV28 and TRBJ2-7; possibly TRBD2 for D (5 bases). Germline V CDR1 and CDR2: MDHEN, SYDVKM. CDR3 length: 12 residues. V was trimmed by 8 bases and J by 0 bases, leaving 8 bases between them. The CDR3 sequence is CASVASSYEQYF. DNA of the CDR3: TGTGCCAGCGTAGCGAGCTCCTACGAGCAGTACTTC.

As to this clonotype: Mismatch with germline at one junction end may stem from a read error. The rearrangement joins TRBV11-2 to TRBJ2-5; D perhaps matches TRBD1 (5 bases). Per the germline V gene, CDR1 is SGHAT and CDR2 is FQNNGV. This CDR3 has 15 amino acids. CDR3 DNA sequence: TGTACCAGCAGCTTGGGGCTGGGATCGCATGAGACCCAGTACTTT. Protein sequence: CTSSLGLGSHETQYF.

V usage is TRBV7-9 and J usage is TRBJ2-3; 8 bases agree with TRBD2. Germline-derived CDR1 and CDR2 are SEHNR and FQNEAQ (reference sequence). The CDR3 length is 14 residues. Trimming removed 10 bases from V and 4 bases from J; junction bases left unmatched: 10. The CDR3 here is CATGGSGTADTQYF. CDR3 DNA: TGTGCCACTGGGGGTAGCGGGACCGCAGATACGCAGTATTTT.

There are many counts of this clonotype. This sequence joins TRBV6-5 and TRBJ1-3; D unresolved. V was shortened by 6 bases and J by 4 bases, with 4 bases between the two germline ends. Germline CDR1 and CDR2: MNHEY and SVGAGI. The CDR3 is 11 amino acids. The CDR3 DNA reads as TGTGCCAGCAGCCGGGGAAACACCATATATTTT. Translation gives CASSRGNTIYF.

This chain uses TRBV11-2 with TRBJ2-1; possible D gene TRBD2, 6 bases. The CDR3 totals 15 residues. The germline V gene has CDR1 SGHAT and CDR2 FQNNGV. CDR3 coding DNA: TGTACCGGCAGCCCCCCCGGGCGGGATTACAATGAGCAGTTCTTC. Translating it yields CTGSPPGRDYNEQFF.

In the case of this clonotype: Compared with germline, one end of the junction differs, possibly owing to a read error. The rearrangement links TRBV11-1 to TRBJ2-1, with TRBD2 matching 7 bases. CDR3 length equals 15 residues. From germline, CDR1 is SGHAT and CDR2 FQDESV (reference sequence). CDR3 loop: CASSSTSSLYNEQFF. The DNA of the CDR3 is TGCGCCAGCAGCTCGACTAGCAGTCTATACAATGAGCAGTTCTTC.

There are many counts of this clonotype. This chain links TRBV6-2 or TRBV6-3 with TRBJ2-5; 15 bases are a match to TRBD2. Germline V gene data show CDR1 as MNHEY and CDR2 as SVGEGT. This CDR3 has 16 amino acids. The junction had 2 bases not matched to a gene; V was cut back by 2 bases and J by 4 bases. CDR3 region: CASSYQGLAGGETQYF. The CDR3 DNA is TGTGCCAGCAGTTACCAGGGACTAGCGGGAGGAGAGACCCAGTACTTC.

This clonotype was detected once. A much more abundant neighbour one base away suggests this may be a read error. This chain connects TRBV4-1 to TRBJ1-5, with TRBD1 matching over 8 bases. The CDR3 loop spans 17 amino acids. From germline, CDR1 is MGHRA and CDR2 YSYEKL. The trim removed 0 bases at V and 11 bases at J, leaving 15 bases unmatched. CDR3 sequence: CASSQDVAQGVWQSQHF. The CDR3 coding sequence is TGCGCCAGCAGCCAAGATGTTGCACAGGGGGTGTGGCAGTCCCAGCATTTT.

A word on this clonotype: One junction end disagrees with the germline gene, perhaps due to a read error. This chain's CDR3 is CASSLSWPGGTYDYTF. The CDR3, as DNA: TGTGCCAGCAGTTTATCTTGGCCGGGAGGGACCTATGACTACACCTTC. The rearrangement uses TRBV28 and TRBJ1-2; tentative D call: TRBD1 (5 bases). Per the germline V gene, CDR1 is MDHEN and CDR2 is SYDVKM. The CDR3 loop spans 16 amino acids.

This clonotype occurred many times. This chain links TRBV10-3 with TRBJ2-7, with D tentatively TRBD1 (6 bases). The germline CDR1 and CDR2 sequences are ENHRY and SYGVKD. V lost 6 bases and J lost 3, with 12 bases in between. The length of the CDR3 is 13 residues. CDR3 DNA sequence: TGTGCCATCAGGAACAGGGAAAACTACGAGCAGTACTTC. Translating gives CAIRNRENYEQYF.

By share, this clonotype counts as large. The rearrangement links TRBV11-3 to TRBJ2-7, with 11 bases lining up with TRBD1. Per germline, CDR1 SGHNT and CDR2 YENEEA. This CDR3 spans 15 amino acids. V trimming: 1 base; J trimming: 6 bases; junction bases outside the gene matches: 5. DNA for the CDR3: TGTGCCAGCAGCTTAGGGACAGGGGGCTCCCTCGAGCAGTACTTC. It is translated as CASSLGTGGSLEQYF.

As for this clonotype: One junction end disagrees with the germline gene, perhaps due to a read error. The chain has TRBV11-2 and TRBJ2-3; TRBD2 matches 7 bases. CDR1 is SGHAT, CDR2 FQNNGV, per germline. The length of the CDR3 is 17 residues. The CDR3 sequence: CASSLRGLTYTSDTKYF. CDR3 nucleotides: TGTGCCAGCAGTTTAAGGGGACTAACGTACACGTCAGATACGAAGTATTTT.

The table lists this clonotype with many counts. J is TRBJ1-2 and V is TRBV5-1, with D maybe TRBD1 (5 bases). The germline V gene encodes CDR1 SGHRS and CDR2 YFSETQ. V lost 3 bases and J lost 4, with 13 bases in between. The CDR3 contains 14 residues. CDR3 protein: CASSSPDSPYGYTF. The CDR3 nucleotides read TGCGCCAGCAGCTCCCCTGACAGCCCCTATGGCTACACCTTC.

CDR3 residues: CACGGVLNTGELFF. The CDR3 bases are TGTGCCTGTGGTGGGGTACTGAACACCGGGGAGCTGTTTTTT. The rearrangement joins TRBV6-2 or TRBV6-3 to TRBJ2-2; D is unclear. Trimming took 11 bases from V and 1 from J, leaving 14 bases between them. From germline, CDR1 is MNHEY and CDR2 SVGEGT. This CDR3 has 14 amino acids.

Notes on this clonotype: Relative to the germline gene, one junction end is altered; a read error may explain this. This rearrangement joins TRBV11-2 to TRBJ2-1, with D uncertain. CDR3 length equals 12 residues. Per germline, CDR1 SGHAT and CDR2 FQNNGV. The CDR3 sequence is CASSLGWKEHFF. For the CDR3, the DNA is TGTGCCAGCAGCCTGGGATGGAAAGAGCACTTCTTC.

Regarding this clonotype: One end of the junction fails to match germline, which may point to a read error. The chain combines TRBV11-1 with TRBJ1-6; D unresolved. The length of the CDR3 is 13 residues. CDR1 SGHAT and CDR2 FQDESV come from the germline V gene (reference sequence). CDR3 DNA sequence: TGTGCCAGCGGCCTCTTCCGGGCTTCACCCCTCCACTTC. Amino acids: CASGLFRASPLHF.

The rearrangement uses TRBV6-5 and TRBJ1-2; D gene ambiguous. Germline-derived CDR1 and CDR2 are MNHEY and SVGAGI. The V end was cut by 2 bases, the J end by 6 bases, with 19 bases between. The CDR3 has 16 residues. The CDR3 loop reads CASSYGWSFPSNGYTF. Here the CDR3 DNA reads TGTGCCAGCAGTTACGGCTGGTCCTTTCCGTCGAATGGCTACACCTTC.

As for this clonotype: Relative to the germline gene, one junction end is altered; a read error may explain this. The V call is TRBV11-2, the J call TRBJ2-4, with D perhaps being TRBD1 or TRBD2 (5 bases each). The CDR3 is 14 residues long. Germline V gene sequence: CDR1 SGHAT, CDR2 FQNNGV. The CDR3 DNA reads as TGTGCCAGCAGCTTAGCGGGACCGAAAAACATTCAATGCTTC. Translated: CASSLAGPKNIQCF.

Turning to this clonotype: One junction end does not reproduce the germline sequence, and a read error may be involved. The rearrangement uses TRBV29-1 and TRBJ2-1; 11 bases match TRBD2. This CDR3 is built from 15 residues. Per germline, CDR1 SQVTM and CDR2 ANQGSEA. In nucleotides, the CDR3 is TGCGGCGTTGGGGAGGTAGCGGGAGGGCCAGCTGAGCAGTTCTTC. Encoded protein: CGVGEVAGGPAEQFF.

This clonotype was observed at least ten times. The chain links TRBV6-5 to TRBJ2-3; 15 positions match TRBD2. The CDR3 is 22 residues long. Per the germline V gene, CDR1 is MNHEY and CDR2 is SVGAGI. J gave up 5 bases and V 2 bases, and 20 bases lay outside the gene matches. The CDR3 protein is CASSYRSPLGTSGRSGGDTQYF. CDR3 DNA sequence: TGTGCCAGCAGTTACCGCTCCCCGTTGGGGACTAGCGGGAGGTCCGGGGGAGATACGCAGTATTTT.

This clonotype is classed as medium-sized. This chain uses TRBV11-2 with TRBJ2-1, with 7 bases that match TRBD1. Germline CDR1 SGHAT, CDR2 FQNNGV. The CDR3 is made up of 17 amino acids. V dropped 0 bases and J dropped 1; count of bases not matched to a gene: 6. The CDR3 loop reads CASSLEGYRGSYNEQFF. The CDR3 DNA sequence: TGTGCCAGCAGCTTAGAGGGGTACAGGGGTTCCTACAATGAGCAGTTCTTC. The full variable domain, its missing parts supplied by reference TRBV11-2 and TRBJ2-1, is EAGVAQSPRYKIIEKRQSVAFWCNPISGHATLYWYQQILGQGPKLLIQFQNNGVVDDSQLPKDRFSAERLKGVDSTLKIQPAKLEDSAVYLCASSLEGYRGSYNEQFFGPGTRLTVL.

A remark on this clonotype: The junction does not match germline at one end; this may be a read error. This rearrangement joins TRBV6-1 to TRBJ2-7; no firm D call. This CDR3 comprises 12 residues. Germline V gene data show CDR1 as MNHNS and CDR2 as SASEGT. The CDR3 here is CANSARYFEQYF. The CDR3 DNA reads TGTGCCAACAGTGCCCGATACTTCGAGCAGTACTTC.

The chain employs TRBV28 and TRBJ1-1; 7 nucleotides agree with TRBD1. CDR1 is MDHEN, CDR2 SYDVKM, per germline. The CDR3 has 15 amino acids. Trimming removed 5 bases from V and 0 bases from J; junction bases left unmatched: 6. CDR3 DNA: TGTGCCAGCAGTGAGCCCGGGACAGTGAACACTGAAGCTTTCTTT. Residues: CASSEPGTVNTEAFF.

DNA for the CDR3: TGTGCCAGCAGCTTCCCGACAGGAGGCTTTGGCTACACCTTC. As protein: CASSFPTGGFGYTF. The gene calls are TRBV11-3 and TRBJ1-2; D possibly corresponds to TRBD1 (6 bases). The V end lost 3 bases, the J end lost 7 bases, and 15 bases lay between the germline ends. CDR3 length equals 14 residues. Germline values: CDR1 SGHNT, CDR2 YENEEA.

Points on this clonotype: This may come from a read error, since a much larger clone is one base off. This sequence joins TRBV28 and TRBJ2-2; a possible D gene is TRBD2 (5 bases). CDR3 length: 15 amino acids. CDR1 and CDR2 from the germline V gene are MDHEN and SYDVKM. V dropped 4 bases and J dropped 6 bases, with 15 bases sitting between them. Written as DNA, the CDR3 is TGTGCCAGCAGTTCCCGGATTCCCGGGGCCGGGGAGCTGTTTTTT. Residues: CASSSRIPGAGELFF.

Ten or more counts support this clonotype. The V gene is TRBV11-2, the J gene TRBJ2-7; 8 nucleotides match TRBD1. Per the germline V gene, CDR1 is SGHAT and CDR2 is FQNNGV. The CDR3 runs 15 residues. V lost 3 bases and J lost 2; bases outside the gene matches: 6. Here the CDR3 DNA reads TGTGCCAGCAGCTTCGGGACAGGCGGAACCTACGAGCAGTACTTC. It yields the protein CASSFGTGGTYEQYF.